The next 12 T cell receptor beta chains were all read from a single sample in a study of blood T cell repertoires in COVID-19. Using immunoSEQ multiplex PCR, the repertoire was profiled, and TCRdb retains in-frame clones only, with some absent. The sample holds fewer than 250,000 clones, roughly 86% seen once. Sample: peripheral blood. Source of these receptors: a man between 45 and 60 years old with acute or convalescent COVID-19.

The chain employs TRBV28 and TRBJ2-7, with TRBD2 matching 9 bases. Per germline, CDR1 MDHEN and CDR2 SYDVKM. Germline trimming cut 6 bases from V and 7 bases from J; bases unmatched to any gene: 7. The CDR3 loop spans 13 amino acids. DNA of the CDR3: TGTGCCAGCAGCGTCCTAGCGGGACAAGAGCAGTACTTC. It codes for CASSVLAGQEQYF.

J is TRBJ1-5 and V is TRBV24-1; TRBD1 is a possible D gene (5 bases). V was clipped by 3 bases and J by 4 bases, with 9 bases between them. The CDR3 extends over 14 amino acids. Germline CDR1 is KGHDR and CDR2 is SFDVKD. The CDR3 coding sequence is TGTGCCACCAGTGATCCTGACAGTAATCAGCCCCAGCATTTT. It specifies CATSDPDSNQPQHF.

This clone was found once. The chain links TRBV5-1 to TRBJ2-2, with a weak D call TRBD2 (6 bases). Germline CDR1 SGHRS, CDR2 YFSETQ. The CDR3 consists of 14 residues. V was pared by 2 bases and J by 3 bases, with 8 bases between. Here the CDR3 reads CASSFGEDTGELFF. CDR3 coding DNA: TGCGCCAGCAGCTTCGGGGAGGACACCGGGGAGCTGTTTTTT.

CDR3 amino acids: CASSLQGQLETQYF. Written as DNA, the CDR3 is TGTGCCAGCAGCCTTCAGGGGCAGTTGGAGACCCAGTACTTC. The chain uses TRBV3-1 (or the pseudogene TRBV3-2) and TRBJ2-5; D perhaps matches TRBD1 (6 bases). Trimming removed 4 bases from V and 5 bases from J, with 14 bases in between. Germline V gene data show CDR1 as LGHDT and CDR2 as YNNKEL (reference sequence). This CDR3 spans 14 amino acids.

The chain combines TRBV6-5 with TRBJ1-2; TRBD1 matches 7 bases. The V segment lost 5 bases and the J segment 5 bases; nucleotides outside the gene matches: 11. Germline lookup yields CDR1 MNHEY and CDR2 SVGAGI. The CDR3 is 15 amino acids. The CDR3 nucleotides are TGTGCCAGCAGTAACAAAGGGACCAGGGGGTATGGCTACACCTTC. This gives the protein CASSNKGTRGYGYTF.

The chain couples TRBV5-8 to TRBJ2-1; 8 nucleotides align to TRBD1. J gave up 4 bases and V 4 bases, and 7 bases lay outside the gene matches. From germline, CDR1 is SGHTS and CDR2 YDEGEE. The CDR3 is 15 residues long. Here the CDR3 DNA reads TGTGCCAGCAGCCATGGGACAGGAGGATACAATGAGCAGTTCTTC. It codes for CASSHGTGGYNEQFF.

Turning to this clone: One junction end does not reproduce the germline sequence, and a read error may be involved. The chain carries TRBV15 and TRBJ1-5; possibly TRBD1 for D (5 bases). CDR3 size: 13 residues. Germline-derived CDR1 and CDR2 are LNHNV and YYDKDF (reference sequence). In nucleotides, the CDR3 is TGCGCCACCGGGGGGGGTCATAATCAGCCCCAGCATTTT. As protein: CATGGGHNQPQHF.

This clone has a handful of counts. V and J are TRBV5-4 and TRBJ1-3, with no clear D. The V end was cut by 4 bases, the J end by 3 bases, with 14 bases between. The CDR3 is 15 residues long. Per germline, CDR1 SGHNT and CDR2 YYREEE (reference sequence). The CDR3 here is CASSVDARGGNTIYF. CDR3 bases: TGTGCCAGCAGCGTAGACGCCCGGGGTGGAAACACCATATATTTT.

The chain carries TRBV10-2 and TRBJ2-7; D might be TRBD1 (6 bases). CDR1 is WSHSY and CDR2 is SAAADI in the germline V gene. The CDR3 sequence is 14 residues long. Trimming left V 6 bases short and J 0 bases short, with 12 bases between. The CDR3 coding sequence is TGCGCCAGCAGGGAGCGGACAGCCTCCTACGAGCAGTACTTC. Translation: CASRERTASYEQYF.

The chain joins TRBV9 to TRBJ2-3; the match to TRBD2 covers 10 bases. After removal of 4 bases from V and 4 bases from J, the junction contained 3 bases not matched to a gene. This CDR3 contains 14 residues. Germline CDR1 SGDLS, CDR2 YYNGEE. The CDR3 DNA reads as TGTGCCAGCAGCATCGGACTAGCGGCAGATACGCAGTATTTT. Translation: CASSIGLAADTQYF.

The chain uses TRBV7-8 and TRBJ1-6; possibly TRBD1 for D (6 bases). Per the germline V gene, CDR1 is SGHVS and CDR2 is FQNEAQ. Trimming shortened V by 5 bases and J by 7 bases, and 18 bases separated the two germline ends. The CDR3 length is 16 residues. This CDR3 reads CASSPSTGEANSPLHF. DNA for the CDR3: TGTGCCAGCAGCCCTTCGACAGGAGAGGCCAATTCACCCCTCCACTTT.

The rearrangement uses TRBV3-1 (or the pseudogene TRBV3-2) and TRBJ1-5; D unresolved. The CDR3 length is 13 residues. Trimming shortened V by 0 bases and J by 7 bases, and 7 bases separated the two germline ends. From germline, CDR1 is LGHDT and CDR2 YNNKEL (reference sequence). The DNA for the CDR3 is TGTGCCAGCAGCCAAGATTTAGAACAGCCCCAGCATTTT. It is translated as CASSQDLEQPQHF.